Given below is one T cell receptor beta chain in context. What it binds is unknown. V lost 0 bases, J lost 4 bases, and 12 bases lay in between. The CDR3 is 15 residues long. The germline V gene has CDR1 SGHKS and CDR2 YYEKEE (reference sequence). The data are from a study of cytomegalovirus exposure and HLA in healthy donors. Primers: 60 Vbeta forward and 13 Jbeta reverse. Assay: immunoSEQ multiplex PCR; the TCRdb copy retains only in-frame clones and omits some. The sample carries about 34,000 clones, 87% recorded once. Broader study findings: About 87% or about 30% of the time was how often most TCR beta V segments were productive, according to an earlier analysis. The later analysis indicated that the majority of CMV-associated TCR beta chains appeared HLA-restricted. The HLA-A and HLA-B alleles of most subjects were reportedly predicted accurately from TCR beta sequences. A later analysis linked 15,000 to 20,000 TCR beta sequences to HLA alleles at 0.05 false discovery rate.

This chain joins TRBV5-5 and TRBJ2-3; weak D call: TRBD2 (7 bases). The TCR comes from a boy younger than 18 in good health and CMV-seronegative. Sequencing was done on a sample of PBMCs. CDR3 protein: CASSLVRGGSDTQYF. The DNA of the CDR3 is TGTGCCAGCAGCTTGGTTAGGGGGGGTTCAGATACGCAGTATTTT.